The rows below give T cell receptor beta chains drawn from one sample of a study of CD8+CD57+ T cells in acquired aplastic anemia. TCRdb re-derived calls from the reads in MiXCR, one entry per CDR3 protein. This table has around 170,000 distinct CDR3 sequences, under 55% appearing once. The sequencing sample was made of sorted CD4+, CD8+, or CD8+CD57+ T cells (not recorded which) from PBMCs. These receptors were collected from a human donor with aplastic anemia. The CDR3 runs from the conserved cysteine through the conserved F or W. A D gene is named only where the DNA matches it firmly. Rows give clone size only sometimes, using once, few, many, or a class for an expanded clone.

>NA|TRBJ1-6|many|TRBV25-1
TGTGCCAGCGCGGACAGTTTCAGCTCCTATAATTCACCCCTCCACTTT
CASADSFSSYNSPLHF
>TRBD1|TRBJ1-2|many|TRBV6-1
TGTGCCAGCAGTGAAACGGCGGGACAGGGGTACGGTGGCTACACCTTC
CASSETAGQGYGGYTF
>TRBD2|TRBJ2-5|NA|TRBV2
TGTGCCAGCACTAAGGAAAGCGGGGGGGCCACAGAGACCCAGTACTTC
CASTKESGGATETQYF
>NA|TRBJ2-7|once|TRBV11-2
TGTGCCAGCAGCTTAGAGAGTGGGGGGCAGCACGAGCAGTACTTC
CASSLESGGQHEQYF
>NA|TRBJ1-1|many|TRBV12-3/TRBV12-4
TGTGCCAGCAGTTCTCGCCCGGCAGGGGAGAACACTGAAGCTTTCTTT
CASSSRPAGENTEAFF
>NA|TRBJ2-2|NA|TRBV6-2/TRBV6-3
TGTGCCAGCATGGGGGGACTTAGCGGGGAGCTGTTTTTT
CASMGGLSGELFF
>NA|TRBJ2-3|NA|TRBV15
TGTGCCACCAGCAGAGGTGTAGCTTCCACAGATACGCAGTATTTT
CATSRGVASTDTQYF
>NA|TRBJ2-2|many|TRBV14
TGTGCCAGCAGCCAAGAGGCAGTTACCGGGGAGCTGTTTTTT
CASSQEAVTGELFF
>NA|TRBJ2-5|many|TRBV14
TGTGCCAGCAGCCAAGCAGGGACCCAGTACTTC
CASSQAGTQYF
>TRBD1|TRBJ2-7|NA|TRBV10-3
TGTGCCACCGGACAGGGGCTCAACGAGCAGTACTTC
CATGQGLNEQYF
>NA|TRBJ1-3|once|TRBV29-1
TGCAGCGTTGAGGCCGTAAACACCACATATTTT
CSVEAVNTTYF
>NA|TRBJ2-7|NA|TRBV7-8
TGTGCCAGCAGCTTCACCCTCTCGGACGAGCAGTACTTC
CASSFTLSDEQYF
>NA|TRBJ2-1|few|TRBV7-3
TGTGCCAGCGGGACCGTATTTGAGCAGTTCTTC
CASGTVFEQFF
>TRBD2|TRBJ2-3|many|TRBV7-2
TGTGCCAGCAGCTTTCCTCTGGCGGGAGGCCCGAAGTATTTT
CASSFPLAGGPKYF
>TRBD1|TRBJ1-2|NA|TRBV10-3
TGTGCCATCGCGGATTTCGACAGGGCGAATGGCTACACCTTC
CAIADFDRANGYTF
>NA|TRBJ2-2|many|TRBV4-3
TGCGCCAGCAGGAACAGGGCGAACACCGGGGAGCTGTTTTTT
CASRNRANTGELFF
>NA|TRBJ1-2|NA|TRBV20-1
TGCAGTGCTAGAGTTGACGGGGCCTATGGCTACACCTTC
CSARVDGAYGYTF
>TRBD2|TRBJ2-1|many|TRBV20-1
TGCAGTGCTAGAGGGCTAGCGGGAGGGGGGGTCAATGAGCAGTTCTTC
CSARGLAGGGVNEQFF
>NA|TRBJ2-7|many|TRBV20-1
TGCAGTGCTAGAGAGGCGGGATCCGAGCAGTACTTC
CSAREAGSEQYF
>TRBD2|TRBJ2-5|NA|TRBV5-4
TGTGCCAGCAGCGAGCTAGCGGGGGAGGAGACCCAGTACTTC
CASSELAGEETQYF
>TRBD2|TRBJ2-5|NA|TRBV10-3
TGTGCCATCAGTGGGCTAGCGGGACTAGAGACCCAGTACTTC
CAISGLAGLETQYF
>NA|TRBJ2-5|NA|TRBV7-9
TGTGCCAGCAGCTTAGGGATAGAGACCCAGTACTTC
CASSLGIETQYF
>TRBD1|TRBJ2-3|NA|TRBV20-1
TGCAGTGCTAGCGATGACAGGGGGCTTGCAGATACGCAGTACTTT
CSASDDRGLADTQYF
>NA|TRBJ2-7|NA|TRBV15
TGTGCCACCAGGAAGGGGGTTGGGTACGAGCAGTACTTC
CATRKGVGYEQYF
>TRBD1|TRBJ2-3|NA|TRBV25-1
TGTGCTAGAGCCGGGACAGGGGTCACAGATACGCAGTATTTT
CARAGTGVTDTQYF
>NA|TRBJ2-7|NA|TRBV19
TGTGCCAGTAGTATAGGGGGGGCGAAATACGAGCAGTACTTC
CASSIGGAKYEQYF
>NA|TRBJ1-4|NA|TRBV18
TGTGCCAGCTCAGTGAGTGGGGCTGAGGAAAAACTGTTTTTT
CASSVSGAEEKLFF
>NA|TRBJ1-6|many|TRBV3-1
TGTGCCAGCAGCCAAGATCGGGTGGGCGGAAGGAATTCACCCCTCCACTTT
CASSQDRVGGRNSPLHF
>NA|TRBJ2-2|NA|TRBV7-6
TGTGCCAGCAGCTTACTAGCGAACACCGGGGAGCTGTTTTTT
CASSLLANTGELFF
>NA|TRBJ1-1|few|TRBV15
TGTGCCACCAAGAAGGACAGCAGGAACACTGAAGCTTTCTTT
CATKKDSRNTEAFF
>NA|TRBJ2-1|many|TRBV29-1
TGCAGCGTTAGCCTAGGCTATGAGCAGTTCTTC
CSVSLGYEQFF
>TRBD2|TRBJ2-7|few|TRBV24-1
TGTGCCACCAGTGTCAAACTAGCGGGCGAGCAGTACTTC
CATSVKLAGEQYF
>NA|TRBJ2-5|many|TRBV7-3
TGTGCCAGCTCAAATTCGGGCCAAGAGACCCAGTACTTC
CASSNSGQETQYF
>NA|TRBJ2-5|many|TRBV5-6
TGTGCCAGCAGCTCAGACCCAATGGTGGAGACCCAGTACTTC
CASSSDPMVETQYF
>NA|TRBJ1-2|many|TRBV2
TGTGCCAGCAGCCCAGCGAATTATGGCTACACCTTC
CASSPANYGYTF
>NA|TRBJ2-5|many|TRBV7-2
TGTGCCAGCAGCTTTTGGGGGGCGGAAGAGACCCAGTACTTC
CASSFWGAEETQYF
>NA|TRBJ2-3|NA|TRBV9
TGTGCCAGCAGCGGAAGACAGGCGGAGACAGATACGCAGTATTTT
CASSGRQAETDTQYF
>TRBD1|TRBJ2-2|many|TRBV7-9
TGTGCCAGCACCGGGACAGGGGGCGAGGGGGAGCTGTTTTTT
CASTGTGGEGELFF
>TRBD1|TRBJ2-7|NA|TRBV7-9
TGTGCCAGCAGCTTAACAGGGGTGGACGGGTACGAGCAGTACTTC
CASSLTGVDGYEQYF
>TRBD2|TRBJ2-7|many|TRBV9
TGTGCCAGCAGCACAGGGACTAGCGGGAGCTACGAGCAGTACTTC
CASSTGTSGSYEQYF
>TRBD2|TRBJ2-7|few|TRBV15
TGTGCCACCAGCAGAGAGCCAGCGGGAGGCCCCTACGAGCAGTACTTC
CATSREPAGGPYEQYF
>NA|TRBJ2-6|NA|TRBV2
TGTGCCAGCAGTGAACCGGGGCAAGGGGCCAACGTCCTGACTTTC
CASSEPGQGANVLTF
>TRBD1|TRBJ1-2|many|TRBV20-1
TGCAGTGCTAAGACAGGGGGCTATGGCTACACCTTC
CSAKTGGYGYTF
>NA|TRBJ2-5|NA|TRBV7-8
TGTGCCAGCAGCTTCGGCCAGGGCTTCGAGACCCAGTACTTC
CASSFGQGFETQYF
>TRBD1|TRBJ1-1|NA|TRBV24-1
TGTGCCACCAGTGAGATGGGACAGTACAGTTTCTTT
CATSEMGQYSFF
>NA|TRBJ2-1|many|TRBV15
TGTGCCACCAGCCGTTTCGTGGGACGGAATGAGCAGTTCTTC
CATSRFVGRNEQFF
>TRBD1|TRBJ1-6|NA|TRBV25-1
TGTGCCAGCAGTGAGATGGGACAGTATAATTCACCCCTCCACTTT
CASSEMGQYNSPLHF